Here is one TCR beta chain with its context. The antigen is not known. Germline trimming cut 0 bases from V and 4 bases from J; bases unmatched to any gene: 7. CDR1 SGHTS and CDR2 YDEGEE come from the germline V gene. This CDR3 contains 17 residues. The sample originates from a study of T cells in Graves' hyperthyroidism and ophthalmopathy. Findings and caveats of the study: Blood also showed most of the thyroid clonotypes that were expanded above 0.001.

Regions amplified from RNA transcripts were the TCR beta CDR3 regions. The HTBI set primed first-round TCR CDR3 RT-PCR. One entry per CDR3 protein, called by TCRdb with MiXCR from the multiplex PCR reads. The profile covers about 420,000 distinct CDR3 sequences, with 15% to 19% appearing a single time and about 7.7% taken by the ten largest. This TCR was sampled from a young woman with Graves' hyperthyroidism. The chain links TRBV5-8 to TRBJ2-2; 9 bases are a match to TRBD2. Sequences were obtained from blood. The CDR3: CASSLEVAGDLTGELFF. DNA for the CDR3: TGTGCCAGCAGCTTGGAGGTAGCGGGAGATCTCACCGGGGAGCTGTTTTTT.